This T cell receptor (beta chain) was found in a study of T-cell memory formation after mild COVID-19. Trimming removed 7 bases at V and 6 bases at J, with 23 bases between. The CDR3 has 16 amino acids. From the 5' RACE reads, TCRdb called clonotypes with MiXCR, one entry per CDR3 protein. In the table there are 350,000 or so distinct CDR3 sequences, 20% to 25% of which are singletons. This clonotype was picked up a small number of times. The V and J genes are TRBV12-3 or TRBV12-4 and TRBJ2-3, with D perhaps TRBD2 (6 bases). Sequenced material: PBMCs or a T cell subset sorted from them (not recorded which). The source of this sequence is a man between 18 and 29 years old who had mild COVID-19 (a few samples of this study predate the infection). Cell type and time point are not known. The CDR3, as DNA: TGTGCCAGCACCCGGGGACGGAGGGCCTCAGGCGATACGCAGTATTTT. It yields the protein CASTRGRRASGDTQYF.